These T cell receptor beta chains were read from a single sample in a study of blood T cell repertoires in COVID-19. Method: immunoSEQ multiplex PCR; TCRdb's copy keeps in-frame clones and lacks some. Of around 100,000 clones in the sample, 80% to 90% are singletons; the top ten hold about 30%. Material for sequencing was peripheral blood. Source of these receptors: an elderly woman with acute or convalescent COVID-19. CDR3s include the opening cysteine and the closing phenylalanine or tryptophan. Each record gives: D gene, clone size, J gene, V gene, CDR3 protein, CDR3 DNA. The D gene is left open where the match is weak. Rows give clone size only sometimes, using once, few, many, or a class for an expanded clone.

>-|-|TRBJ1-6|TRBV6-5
CASSYVGQGLSPLHF
TGTGCCAGCAGTTACGTGGGCCAGGGATTGTCACCCCTCCACTTT
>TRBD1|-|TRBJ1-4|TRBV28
CASSLLAGQVNEKLFF
TGTGCCAGCAGTTTATTGGCGGGACAGGTTAATGAAAAACTGTTTTTT
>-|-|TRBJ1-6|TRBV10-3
CAIRQGPDSPLHF
TGTGCCATCAGACAGGGCCCGGATTCACCCCTCCACTTT
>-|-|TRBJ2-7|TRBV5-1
CASSLVGIFQGYEQYF
TGCGCCAGCAGCTTGGTTGGGATATTTCAGGGTTACGAGCAGTACTTC
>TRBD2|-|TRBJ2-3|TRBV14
CASSEGLAGGPGTDTQYF
TGTGCCAGCAGCGAAGGACTAGCGGGGGGGCCTGGCACAGATACGCAGTATTTT
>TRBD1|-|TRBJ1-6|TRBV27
CASSLGQGWDSPLHF
TGTGCCAGCAGTTTGGGACAGGGATGGGATTCACCCCTCCACTTT
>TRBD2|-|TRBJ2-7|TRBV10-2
CASSEFSGGAYEQYF
TGCGCCAGCAGTGAGTTCAGCGGGGGGGCCTACGAGCAGTACTTC
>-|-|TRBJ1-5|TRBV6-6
CASSSQGSGNQPQHF
TGTGCCAGCAGCTCACAGGGTTCGGGGAATCAGCCCCAGCATTTT
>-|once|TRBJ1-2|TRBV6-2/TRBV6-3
CASSYVGTRGYTF
TGTGCCAGCAGTTACGTTGGTACTCGTGGCTACACCTTC
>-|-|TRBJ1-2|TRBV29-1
CSVVEGNYGYTF
TGCAGCGTTGTGGAGGGAAACTATGGCTACACCTTC
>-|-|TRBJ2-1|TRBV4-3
CASSQDPSGSEQFF
TGCGCCAGCAGCCAAGATCCCAGCGGATCTGAGCAGTTCTTC
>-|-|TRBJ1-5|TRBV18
CASLPPTGGGNQPQHF
TGTGCCAGCTTACCACCGACGGGGGGTGGCAATCAGCCCCAGCATTTT
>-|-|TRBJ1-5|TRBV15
CATGRPADGSNQPQHF
TGTGCCACGGGCCGACCGGCCGACGGTAGCAATCAGCCCCAGCATTTT
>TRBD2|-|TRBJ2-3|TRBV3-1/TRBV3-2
CASSPPIGTSGGTDTQYF
TGTGCCAGCAGCCCCCCGATCGGGACTAGCGGGGGGACAGATACGCAGTATTTT
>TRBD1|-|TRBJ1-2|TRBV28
CASSLGDRDFGYTF
TGTGCCAGCAGTCTAGGCGACAGGGATTTTGGCTACACCTTC
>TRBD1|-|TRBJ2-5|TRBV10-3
CAIRQGLDGETQYF
TGTGCCATCAGACAGGGGCTGGATGGAGAGACCCAGTACTTC
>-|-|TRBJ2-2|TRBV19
CASSTGSGELFF
TGTGCCAGTAGTACAGGGTCCGGGGAGCTGTTTTTT
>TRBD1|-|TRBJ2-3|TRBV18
CASSRIPGQSTDTQYF
TGTGCCAGCTCACGGATCCCGGGACAGAGCACAGATACGCAGTATTTT
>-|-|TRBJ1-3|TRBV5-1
CASSPEAAGGNTIYF
TGCGCCAGCAGCCCGGAGGCAGCAGGCGGAAACACCATATATTTT
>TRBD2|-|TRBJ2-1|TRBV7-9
CASSLPGLANSYNEQFF
TGTGCCAGCAGCTTACCGGGACTAGCCAACTCCTACAATGAGCAGTTCTTC
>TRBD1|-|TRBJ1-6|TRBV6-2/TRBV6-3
CASSRGQENSPLHF
TGTGCCAGCAGCCGGGGACAGGAGAATTCACCCCTCCACTTT
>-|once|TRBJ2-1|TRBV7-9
CASSPTGGVRGFF
TGTGCCAGCAGCCCTACAGGGGGGGTTAGGGGGTTCTTC
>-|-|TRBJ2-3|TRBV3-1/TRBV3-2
CASSQLEDTQYF
TGTGCCAGCAGCCAACTAGAAGATACGCAGTATTTT
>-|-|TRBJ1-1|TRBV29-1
CSVNRANTEAFF
TGCAGCGTTAACAGGGCGAACACTGAAGCTTTCTTT
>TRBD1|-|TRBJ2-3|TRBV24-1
CATSEPLTGGTDTQYF
TGTGCCACCAGTGAACCGCTGACAGGGGGTACAGATACGCAGTATTTT
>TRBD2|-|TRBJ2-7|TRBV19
CASMREGKGPYEQYF
TGTGCCAGTATGAGGGAGGGGAAGGGCCCCTACGAGCAGTACTTC
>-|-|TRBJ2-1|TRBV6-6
CASSGGYRGNEQFF
TGTGCCAGCTCCGGGGGATACCGGGGAAATGAGCAGTTCTTC
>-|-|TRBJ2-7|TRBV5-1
CASSLTGTYEQYF
TGCGCCAGCAGCTTGACAGGAACCTACGAGCAGTACTTC
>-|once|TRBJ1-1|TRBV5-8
CASSLIRGNTEAFF
TGTGCCAGCAGCTTAATCAGGGGCAACACTGAAGCTTTCTTT
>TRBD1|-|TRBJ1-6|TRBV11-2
CASSQDRGYSPLHF
TGTGCCAGCAGCCAAGACAGGGGGTATTCACCCCTCCACTTT
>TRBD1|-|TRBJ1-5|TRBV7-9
CASSEDRDGNQPQHF
TGTGCCAGCAGTGAGGACAGGGATGGAAATCAGCCCCAGCATTTT
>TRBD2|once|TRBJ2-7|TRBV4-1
CASSQAPSGNEQYF
TGCGCCAGCAGCCAAGCCCCTAGCGGCAACGAGCAGTACTTC
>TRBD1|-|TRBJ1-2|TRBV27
CASSSDRDRGDGYTF
TGTGCCAGCAGTTCCGACCGGGACAGGGGTGATGGCTACACCTTC
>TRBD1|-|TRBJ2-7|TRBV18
CASSPQGATEQYF
TGTGCCAGCTCACCACAGGGGGCTACCGAGCAGTACTTC
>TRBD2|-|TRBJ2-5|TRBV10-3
CAISESPAGGRETQYF
TGTGCCATCAGTGAATCCCCAGCGGGGGGGCGGGAGACCCAGTACTTC
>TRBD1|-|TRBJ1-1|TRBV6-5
CASSFNRDRTEAFF
TGTGCCAGCAGTTTTAACAGGGACAGGACTGAAGCTTTCTTT
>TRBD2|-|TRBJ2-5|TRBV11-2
CASSPGGYGTRETQYF
TGTGCCAGCAGCCCGGGAGGGTACGGGACTAGGGAGACCCAGTACTTC
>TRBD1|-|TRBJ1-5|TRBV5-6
CASTLGRGLSQPQHF
TGTGCCAGCACCCTGGGCAGGGGGCTAAGTCAGCCCCAGCATTTT
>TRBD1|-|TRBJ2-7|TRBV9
CASSPDREYYEQYF
TGTGCCAGCAGCCCGGACAGGGAGTACTACGAGCAGTACTTC
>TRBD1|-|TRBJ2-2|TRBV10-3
CAIRGTGGIGELFF
TGTGCCATCCGCGGGACAGGGGGTATCGGGGAGCTGTTTTTT
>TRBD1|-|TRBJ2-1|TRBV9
CASSVAGTDYNEQFF
TGTGCCAGCAGCGTAGCCGGGACAGACTACAATGAGCAGTTCTTC
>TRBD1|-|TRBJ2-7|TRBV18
CASSRTGNSYEQYF
TGTGCCAGCTCCCGGACAGGGAACTCCTACGAGCAGTACTTC
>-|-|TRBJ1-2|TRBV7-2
CASSLAGGNYGYTF
TGTGCCAGCAGCTTAGCAGGCGGTAACTATGGCTACACCTTC
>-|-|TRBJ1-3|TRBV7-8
CASSLMESSGNTIYF
TGTGCCAGCAGCTTAATGGAGTCCTCTGGAAACACCATATATTTT
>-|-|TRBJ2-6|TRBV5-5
CASSFQLTGANVLTF
TGTGCCAGCAGCTTTCAACTGACTGGGGCCAACGTCCTGACTTTC
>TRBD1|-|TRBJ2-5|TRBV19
CASSDGQGAWETQYF
TGTGCCAGTAGTGACGGACAGGGGGCATGGGAGACCCAGTACTTC